A selection of T cell receptor beta chains follows, all from one sample in a study of T-cell memory formation after mild COVID-19. TCRdb reprocessed the 5' RACE reads via MiXCR and lists one record per CDR3 protein. Found here are a few hundred thousand distinct CDR3 sequences, under 20% of them singletons; the top ten hold less than 30%. The source material was PBMCs or a T cell subset sorted from them (not recorded which). The source is a young man who had mild COVID-19 (a few samples of this study predate the infection). Cell type and time point are not known. CDR3s include the opening cysteine and the closing phenylalanine or tryptophan. D genes are given only for firm matches. A row's size may be missing; if present it is once, few, many or a size class.

few	.	TRBJ1-3	TRBV7-9	CAFGARSSGNTIYF	TGTGCTTTTGGGGCCAGAAGCTCTGGAAACACCATATATTTT
few	.	TRBJ2-7	TRBV6-6	CASSYSIGYEQYF	TGTGCCAGCAGTTACTCCATCGGGTACGAGCAGTACTTC
few	.	TRBJ2-3	TRBV5-1	CASSLGRNRDTQYF	TGCGCCAGCAGCTTGGGGCGGAACAGAGATACGCAGTATTTT
.	TRBD2	TRBJ2-3	TRBV5-1	CASSSGLTTDTQYF	TGCGCCAGCAGCTCGGGACTAACGACAGATACGCAGTATTTT
few	.	TRBJ1-5	TRBV5-6	CASSLPGTGQPQHF	TGTGCCAGCAGCTTGCCAGGGACCGGTCAGCCCCAGCATTTT
many	.	TRBJ2-6	TRBV6-2/TRBV6-3	CASSYPMAGANVLTF	TGTGCCAGCAGTTACCCTATGGCTGGGGCCAACGTCCTGACTTTC
.	TRBD1	TRBJ2-3	TRBV7-2	CASKVLQGTGDTQYF	TGTGCCAGCAAGGTTTTACAGGGGACGGGAGATACGCAGTATTTT
.	.	TRBJ1-1	TRBV9	CASSQTGHLGHDEAFF	TGTGCCAGCAGCCAGACGGGACATCTGGGACATGATGAAGCTTTCTTT
.	.	TRBJ2-2	TRBV28	CASSPRGQNTGELFF	TGTGCCAGCAGCCCCCGAGGGCAGAACACCGGGGAGCTGTTTTTT
.	.	TRBJ2-2	TRBV5-1	CASSWTRTGELFF	TGCGCCAGCAGCTGGACCCGCACCGGGGAGCTGTTTTTT
.	.	TRBJ2-5	TRBV6-5	CASSYDGGRRETQYF	TGTGCCAGCAGTTACGACGGGGGGCGAAGGGAGACCCAGTACTTC
.	.	TRBJ2-1	TRBV7-9	CASSLLPDEQFF	TGTGCCAGCAGCTTATTGCCGGATGAGCAGTTCTTC
few	.	TRBJ1-5	TRBV7-2	CASSRGDGQPQHF	TGTGCCAGCAGCAGGGGGGATGGTCAGCCCCAGCATTTT
few	TRBD1	TRBJ1-1	TRBV7-3	CASSLIGQGDTEAFF	TGTGCCAGCAGCTTAATCGGACAGGGGGACACTGAAGCTTTCTTT
few	.	TRBJ1-3	TRBV9	CASSLRGGAAGNTIYF	TGTGCCAGCAGCCTACGTGGGGGGGCCGCAGGAAACACCATATATTTT
few	.	TRBJ1-1	TRBV20-1	CSARDYGTGIGTEAFF	TGCAGTGCTAGAGATTATGGGACGGGAATCGGGACTGAAGCTTTCTTT
.	.	TRBJ2-3	TRBV7-3	CASSFSATDTQYF	TGTGCCAGCAGTTTTTCGGCGACAGATACGCAGTATTTT